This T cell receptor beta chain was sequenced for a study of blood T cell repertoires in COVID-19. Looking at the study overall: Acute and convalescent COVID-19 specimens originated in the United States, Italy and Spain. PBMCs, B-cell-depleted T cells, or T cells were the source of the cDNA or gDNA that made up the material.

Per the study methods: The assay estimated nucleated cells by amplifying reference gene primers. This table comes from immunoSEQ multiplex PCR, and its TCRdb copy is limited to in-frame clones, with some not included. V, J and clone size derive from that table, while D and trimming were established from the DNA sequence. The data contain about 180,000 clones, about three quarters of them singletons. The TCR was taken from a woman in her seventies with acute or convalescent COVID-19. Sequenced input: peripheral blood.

CDR3 sequence: CASWTGDTEAFF. For the CDR3, the DNA is TGTGCCAGTTGGACAGGGGACACTGAAGCTTTCTTT. V usage is TRBV6-5 and J usage is TRBJ1-1, with 9 bases that match TRBD1. The CDR3 runs 12 residues. J was trimmed by 3 bases and V by 9 bases; bases with no gene match: 2. Germline V gene lookup returns CDR1 MNHEY and CDR2 SVGAGI.